This T cell receptor beta chain originates from a study of T-cell reconstitution after alpha-beta-depleted transplantation in children. Unique molecular identifiers tagged the TCRbeta library. From the PCR reads, TCRdb called clonotypes with MiXCR, one entry per CDR3 protein. The sample carries around 400,000 distinct CDR3 sequences, roughly 22% recorded once. The CDR3 is made up of 15 amino acids. V was clipped by 3 bases and J by 5 bases, with 17 bases between them. Germline V lookup: CDR1 SGDLS, CDR2 YYNGEE. The starting material was PBMCs from the stem cell graft donor, obtained from the stem cell graft. The chain recombines TRBV9 with TRBJ2-5; tentatively, D is TRBD2 (7 bases). This receptor was obtained from a human donor who donated a stem cell graft to a child with acute myeloid leukemia. This CDR3 reads CASSASGGAGETQYF. As DNA, the CDR3 is TGTGCCAGCAGCGCGAGTGGGGGGGCCGGGGAGACCCAGTACTTC.